This T cell receptor (beta chain) was found in a study of T cells in Graves' hyperthyroidism and ophthalmopathy. Study context: Peripheral blood was taken when the disease was first diagnosed, before any treatment began. Overall study results and limits: Most thyroid clonotypes that were expanded above 0.001 also turned up in blood.

Stable Graves' hyperthyroidism meant no ophthalmopathy progression within 18 months. Researchers took RNA transcripts and amplified the TCR beta CDR3 regions from them. First-round RT-PCR with HTBI primers amplified the TCR CDR3 region. TCRdb called the multiplex PCR reads again in MiXCR, with one record for every CDR3 protein. The profile shows 400,000 to 600,000 distinct CDR3 sequences, 20% to 25% of them singletons. CDR1 is SQVTM, CDR2 ANQGSEA, per germline. V lost 5 bases, J lost 2 bases, and 15 bases lay in between. The CDR3 runs to 14 residues. There are many counts of this clonotype. Its antigen is unidentified.

The receptor's source is a man aged 18 to 29 with Graves' hyperthyroidism. This chain links TRBV29-1 with TRBJ1-2; D is uncertain. Material: blood. For the CDR3, the DNA is TGCAGCGTTTTGCCAGCACTAGAGAACTATGGCTACACCTTC. It translates to CSVLPALENYGYTF.